Below, 29 T cell receptor beta chains from the same sample are listed, as sequenced in a study of blood T cell repertoires in COVID-19. The data were produced by immunoSEQ multiplex PCR, yet TCRdb's version contains in-frame clones alone and is incomplete. The data contain 150,000 or so clones, about 91% of them singletons. Source material: peripheral blood. The receptors were sampled from a woman aged 45-59 years with acute or convalescent COVID-19.

This chain links TRBV7-2 with TRBJ2-3, with D possibly matching TRBD2 (5 bases). The CDR3 has 12 amino acids. Between the trimmed V and J ends, which lost 8 bases and 13 bases, there was a span of 19 bases. Per germline, CDR1 SGHTA and CDR2 FQGNSA. CDR3 sequence: CASGLGGQSKYF. The DNA of the CDR3 is TGTGCCAGCGGGCTAGGCGGGCAGAGCAAGTATTTT.

The rearrangement uses TRBV6-5 and TRBJ2-7; D may be TRBD2 (6 bases). V was cut by 7 bases and J by 3 bases, with 16 bases left in between. The CDR3 runs 14 residues. The germline gives CDR1 MNHEY, CDR2 SVGAGI. DNA of the CDR3: TGTGCCAGCATTACCACTAGCTGGGACTACGAGCAGTACTTC. Its protein is CASITTSWDYEQYF.

The chain combines TRBV4-2 with TRBJ1-3; D gene ambiguous. V was clipped by 0 bases and J by 7 bases, with 13 bases between them. The CDR3 extends over 15 amino acids. CDR1 is LGHNA and CDR2 is YNFKEQ in the germline V gene. The CDR3 region is CASSQDMGGVNTIYF. Written as DNA, the CDR3 is TGTGCCAGCAGCCAAGATATGGGAGGCGTCAACACCATATATTTT.

The V and J genes are TRBV5-4 and TRBJ1-2; the D is unclear. The germline gives CDR1 SGHNT, CDR2 YYREEE (reference sequence). V was trimmed by 2 bases and J by 3 bases, leaving 14 bases between them. The CDR3 has 15 amino acids. The DNA for the CDR3 is TGTGCCAGCAGCTTTCGTGAGGCCCGGTACTATGGCTACACCTTC. Its protein product is CASSFREARYYGYTF.

The CDR3, as DNA: TGTGCCAGCAGCTTAGGAGACAGGTTGAAGAATGAGCAGTTCTTC. Protein product: CASSLGDRLKNEQFF. The V and J genes are TRBV7-9 and TRBJ2-1; D perhaps matches TRBD1 (6 bases). The CDR3 covers 15 residues. Trimming took off 1 base at V and 7 bases at J, with 14 bases between the two ends. Germline lookup yields CDR1 SEHNR and CDR2 FQNEAQ (reference sequence). The whole variable domain, filled in from reference TRBV7-9 and TRBJ2-1, reads DTGVSQNPRHKITKRGQNVTFRCDPISEHNRLYWYRQTLGQGPEFLTYFQNEAQLEKSRLLSDRFSAERPKGSFSTLEIQRTEQGDSAMYLCASSLGDRLKNEQFFGPGTRLTVL.

The rearrangement uses TRBV9 and TRBJ2-3; maybe TRBD1 (5 bases). Per the germline V gene, CDR1 is SGDLS and CDR2 is YYNGEE. This CDR3 comprises 16 residues. V was shortened by 3 bases and J by 3 bases, with 17 bases between the two germline ends. In nucleotides, the CDR3 is TGTGCCAGCAGCGCCCGCTGGTCAGGGTTGACAGATACGCAGTATTTT. Its protein product is CASSARWSGLTDTQYF. The variable domain in full, with the rest retrieved from reference TRBV9 and TRBJ2-3, is DSGVTQTPKHLITATGQRVTLRCSPRSGDLSVYWYQQSLDQGLQFLIQYYNGEERAKGNILERFSAQQFPDLHSELNLSSLELGDSALYFCASSARWSGLTDTQYFGPGTRLTVL.

V gene TRBV11-3 combines with J gene TRBJ2-2; perhaps TRBD2 as D (5 bases). Germline V gene data show CDR1 as SGHNT and CDR2 as YENEEA. This CDR3 contains 15 residues. The V end was cut by 5 bases, the J end by 0 bases, with 10 bases between. The CDR3 loop is CASSATGSNTGELFF. The DNA for the CDR3 is TGTGCCAGCAGCGCCACGGGGTCGAACACCGGGGAGCTGTTTTTT.

The chain uses TRBV5-1 and TRBJ2-2, with TRBD1 identical over 9 bases. The CDR3 contains 16 residues. The trim removed 4 bases at V and 1 base at J, leaving 5 bases unmatched. Per germline, CDR1 SGHRS and CDR2 YFSETQ. CDR3 nucleotide sequence: TGCGCCAGCAGCGCCTCGACAGGGGGGAACACCGGGGAGCTGTTTTTT. It specifies CASSASTGGNTGELFF. The variable domain in full, with the rest retrieved from reference TRBV5-1 and TRBJ2-2, is KAGVTQTPRYLIKTRGQQVTLSCSPISGHRSVSWYQQTPGQGLQFLFEYFSETQRNKGNFPGRFSGRQFSNSRSEMNVSTLELGDSALYLCASSASTGGNTGELFFGEGSRLTVL.

Concerning this clone itself: Other nucleotide sequences from this sample produce the same CDR3. The rearrangement uses TRBV7-6 and TRBJ2-5, with D uncertain. Looked up from germline, CDR1 is SGHVS and CDR2 is FNYEAQ. This CDR3 contains 12 residues. Trimming pared 4 bases from V and 2 bases from J, leaving 5 bases between. In DNA form, the CDR3 reads TGTGCCAGCAGCTCGAGACAAGAGACCCAGTACTTC. Translating it yields CASSSRQETQYF.

This rearrangement joins TRBV4-3 to TRBJ2-2; 7 positions match TRBD2. J gave up 1 base and V 1 base, and 0 bases lay outside the gene matches. Germline CDR1 LGHNA, CDR2 YSLEER. The CDR3 totals 15 residues. CDR3 DNA sequence: TGCGCCAGCAGCCAAGTAGCGGGGAACACCGGGGAGCTGTTTTTT. It codes for CASSQVAGNTGELFF.

This CDR3 is CASNRRDNSPLHF. CDR3 DNA: TGTGCCAGCAACCGTCGAGATAATTCACCCCTCCACTTT. V usage is TRBV3-1 (or the pseudogene TRBV3-2) and J usage is TRBJ1-6; no clear D gene. Looked up from germline, CDR1 is LGHDT and CDR2 is YNNKEL (reference sequence). The CDR3 sequence is 13 residues long. Trimming stripped 7 bases from V and 5 bases from J, with 9 bases between.

The V call is TRBV21-1, the J call TRBJ1-3; TRBD1 reflects the table's D call only, with no check against the DNA. TRBV21-1 is flagged as a pseudogene. The CDR3 has 20 residues. CDR3 bases: TGTGCCAGCAGCAAAAGGGAGACAGGGGGCAGACCCGGCTCTGGAAACACCATATATTTT. This translates into CASSKRETGGRPGSGNTIYF.

The chain links TRBV19 to TRBJ2-7; 13 nucleotides match TRBD2. The CDR3 contains 15 residues. After removal of 6 bases from V and 7 bases from J, the junction contained 9 bases not matched to a gene. Looked up from germline, CDR1 is LNHDA and CDR2 is SQIVND (reference sequence). The CDR3 loop is CASRTSGRTLGEQYF. The CDR3 coding sequence is TGTGCCAGTAGGACTAGCGGGAGGACCCTCGGAGAGCAGTACTTC.

The chain recombines TRBV19 with TRBJ1-5; D call uncertain. Germline V gene data show CDR1 as LNHDA and CDR2 as SQIVND (reference sequence). Trimming removed 4 bases at V and 2 bases at J, with 6 bases between. The CDR3 has 13 residues. The CDR3 DNA sequence: TGTGCCAGTAGTAACTACGGCAATCAGCCCCAGCATTTT. It specifies CASSNYGNQPQHF.

This clone has a single count. The CDR3 sequence: CASSLLTRSRYTF. DNA for the CDR3: TGTGCCAGCAGCTTACTAACCCGCTCCAGGTACACCTTC. The rearrangement uses TRBV7-2 and TRBJ1-2; D ambiguous. There are 13 residues in the CDR3. V lost 2 bases, J lost 11 bases, and 15 bases lay in between. Germline V gene lookup returns CDR1 SGHTA and CDR2 FQGNSA.

The rearrangement joins TRBV24-1 to TRBJ2-3; the D gene is possibly TRBD1 (5 bases). The CDR3 runs to 15 residues. V was clipped by 3 bases and J by 2 bases, with 11 bases between them. Germline CDR1 reads KGHDR; CDR2 reads SFDVKD. For the CDR3, the DNA is TGTGCCACCAGTGATAATCAGGGAAACACAGATACGCAGTATTTT. Its protein is CATSDNQGNTDTQYF.

V and J are TRBV30 and TRBJ1-5; D uncertain. Germline V CDR1 and CDR2: GTSNPN, SVGIG (reference sequence). V was pared by 1 base and J by 7 bases, with 11 bases between. The CDR3 is 13 residues long. As DNA, the CDR3 is TGTGCCTGGAGTGCGGGAGAAGGGCAGCCCCAGCATTTT. It encodes CAWSAGEGQPQHF.

The V gene is TRBV18, the J gene TRBJ1-3; D remains ambiguous. The CDR3 has 15 amino acids. The germline gives CDR1 KGHSH, CDR2 LQKENI. The V and J ends lost 2 bases and 0 bases respectively, with 8 bases between them. The CDR3 DNA reads TGTGCCAGCTCACCATGGAGCAACTCTGGAAACACCATATATTTT. It codes for CASSPWSNSGNTIYF.

The chain links TRBV9 to TRBJ2-1; 12 bases agree with TRBD2. The CDR3 has 17 amino acids. J lost 2 bases, V lost 2 bases, and 5 bases had no gene match. Germline CDR1 reads SGDLS; CDR2 reads YYNGEE. CDR3 in DNA: TGTGCCAGCAGCGTGTTAGGGACTAGCGGGCCCTACAATGAGCAGTTCTTC. Translation gives CASSVLGTSGPYNEQFF.

This clone was picked up a small number of times. The J gene is TRBJ2-7, the V gene TRBV5-1, with 9 positions matching TRBD1. J was trimmed by 5 bases and V by 4 bases; bases with no gene match: 13. This CDR3 comprises 16 residues. Germline V gene sequence: CDR1 SGHRS, CDR2 YFSETQ. CDR3 sequence (DNA): TGCGCCAGCAGCAGCTCCGGGACAGGGCTTTCTCACGAGCAGTACTTC. Its protein product is CASSSSGTGLSHEQYF.

This clone is medium-sized (0.01 to 0.1%) in the sample. The chain joins TRBV3-1 (or the pseudogene TRBV3-2) to TRBJ2-7; D may be TRBD1 (6 bases). The germline CDR1 and CDR2 sequences are LGHDT and YNNKEL (reference sequence). V shed 0 bases and J shed 3 bases, with 21 bases lying between them. The CDR3 consists of 18 residues. CDR3 amino acids: CASSQDRGSFFYHYEQYF. CDR3 in DNA: TGTGCCAGCAGCCAAGACAGGGGCAGCTTCTTTTACCACTACGAGCAGTACTTC.

V gene TRBV19 combines with J gene TRBJ1-1, with D possibly being TRBD1 (5 bases). CDR1 LNHDA and CDR2 SQIVND come from the germline V gene (reference sequence). This CDR3 has 14 residues. The V end lost 5 bases, the J end lost 1 base, and 11 bases lay between the germline ends. The CDR3, as DNA: TGTGCCAGTAGTTTCACAGGTCCGAACACTGAAGCTTTCTTT. Its protein is CASSFTGPNTEAFF.

This chain links TRBV30 with TRBJ2-6, with 8 bases aligning to TRBD1. J gave up 0 bases and V 4 bases, and 11 bases lay outside the gene matches. The germline V gene has CDR1 GTSNPN and CDR2 SVGIG (reference sequence). The CDR3 contains 18 residues. CDR3 sequence reads: CAWTDYRGISSGANVLTF. The DNA of the CDR3 is TGTGCCTGGACAGACTACAGGGGGATCAGCTCTGGGGCCAACGTCCTGACTTTC.

The rearrangement joins TRBV30 to TRBJ2-1; weak D call: TRBD2 (6 bases). Germline-derived CDR1 and CDR2 are GTSNPN and SVGIG (reference sequence). The CDR3 runs to 13 residues. CDR3 in amino acids: CAPRGPNHNEQFF. CDR3 bases: TGTGCGCCGCGGGGTCCCAACCACAATGAGCAGTTCTTC.

The J gene is TRBJ2-3, the V gene TRBV24-1; TRBD2 matches at 7 bases. The CDR3 has 15 residues. The germline V gene encodes CDR1 KGHDR and CDR2 SFDVKD. J lost 0 bases, V lost 7 bases, and 6 bases had no gene match. CDR3 sequence (DNA): TGTGCCACCAGCCTGGGGGGGTCTAGCACAGATACGCAGTATTTT. Translated: CATSLGGSSTDTQYF.

The chain has TRBV7-2 and TRBJ2-1; D not resolved. The CDR3 length is 14 residues. V dropped 1 base and J dropped 3 bases, with 7 bases sitting between them. Germline V gives CDR1 SGHTA, CDR2 FQGNSA. The CDR3 DNA sequence: TGTGCCAGCAGCTTAGTCCCCCACTACAATGAGCAGTTCTTC. Residues: CASSLVPHYNEQFF.

The chain employs TRBV7-2 and TRBJ1-2, with D tentatively TRBD1 (5 bases). Deletions cut 1 base from V and 4 bases from J, with 10 bases between. CDR1 is SGHTA and CDR2 is FQGNSA in the germline V gene. The CDR3 is 14 amino acids. CDR3 nucleotides: TGTGCCAGCAGCTTAGGACAGCTCCCCTATGGCTACACCTTC. Amino acids: CASSLGQLPYGYTF.

Comment on this clone: Different DNA sequences within this sample yield the same CDR3. The chain combines TRBV5-4 with TRBJ2-2; TRBD2 agrees at 10 bases. J lost 4 bases, V lost 0 bases, and 3 bases had no gene match. Germline CDR1 SGHNT, CDR2 YYREEE (reference sequence). This CDR3 comprises 16 residues. CDR3 in DNA: TGTGCCAGCAGCTTGGGACTAGCGGGTTCCACCGGGGAGCTGTTTTTT. This gives the protein CASSLGLAGSTGELFF.

V usage is TRBV5-4 and J usage is TRBJ2-3; D is unresolved. The CDR3 has 14 amino acids. Trimming shortened V by 0 bases and J by 2 bases, and 7 bases separated the two germline ends. Germline-derived CDR1 and CDR2 are SGHNT and YYREEE (reference sequence). CDR3 in DNA: TGTGCCAGCAGCTTGGGTCATTTCACAGATACGCAGTATTTT. Translating gives CASSLGHFTDTQYF.